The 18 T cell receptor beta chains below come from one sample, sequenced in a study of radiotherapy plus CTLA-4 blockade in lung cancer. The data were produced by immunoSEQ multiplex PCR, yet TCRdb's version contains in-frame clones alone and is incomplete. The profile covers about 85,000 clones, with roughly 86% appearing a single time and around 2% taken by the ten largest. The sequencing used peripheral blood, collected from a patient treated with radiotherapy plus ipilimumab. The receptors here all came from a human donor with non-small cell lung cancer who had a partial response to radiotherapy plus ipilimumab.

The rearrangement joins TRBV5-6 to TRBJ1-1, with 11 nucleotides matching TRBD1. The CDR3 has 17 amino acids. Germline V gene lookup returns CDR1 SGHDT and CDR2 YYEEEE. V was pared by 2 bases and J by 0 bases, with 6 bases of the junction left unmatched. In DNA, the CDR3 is TGTGCCAGCAGCTTCACGGACAGGGGGCGTTTGAACACTGAAGCTTTCTTT. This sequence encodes CASSFTDRGRLNTEAFF.

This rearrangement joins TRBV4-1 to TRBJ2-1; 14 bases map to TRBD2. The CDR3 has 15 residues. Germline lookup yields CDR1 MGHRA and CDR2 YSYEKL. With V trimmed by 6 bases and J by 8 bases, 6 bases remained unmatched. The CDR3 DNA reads TGCGCCAGCAGAGAGGGACTAGCGGGAGACTATGAGCAGTTCTTC. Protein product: CASREGLAGDYEQFF.

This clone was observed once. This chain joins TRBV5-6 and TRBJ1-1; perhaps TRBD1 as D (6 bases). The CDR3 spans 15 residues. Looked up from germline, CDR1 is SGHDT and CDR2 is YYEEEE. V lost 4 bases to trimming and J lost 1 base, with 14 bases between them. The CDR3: CASSILQGPNTEAFF. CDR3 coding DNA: TGTGCCAGCAGCATCCTACAGGGCCCGAACACTGAAGCTTTCTTT.

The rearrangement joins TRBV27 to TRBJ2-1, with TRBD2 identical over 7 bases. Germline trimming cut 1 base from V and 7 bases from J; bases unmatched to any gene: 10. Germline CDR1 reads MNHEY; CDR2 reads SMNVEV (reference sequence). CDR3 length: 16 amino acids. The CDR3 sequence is CASSLLGGRAGNEQFF. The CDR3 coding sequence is TGTGCCAGCAGTTTATTGGGGGGGAGGGCCGGGAATGAGCAGTTCTTC.

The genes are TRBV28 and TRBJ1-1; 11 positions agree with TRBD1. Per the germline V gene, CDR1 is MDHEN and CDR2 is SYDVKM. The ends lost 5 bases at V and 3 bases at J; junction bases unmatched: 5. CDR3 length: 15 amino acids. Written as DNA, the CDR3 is TGTGCCAGCAGTGGCCCGGGACAGGGGGACACTGAAGCTTTCTTT. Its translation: CASSGPGQGDTEAFF.

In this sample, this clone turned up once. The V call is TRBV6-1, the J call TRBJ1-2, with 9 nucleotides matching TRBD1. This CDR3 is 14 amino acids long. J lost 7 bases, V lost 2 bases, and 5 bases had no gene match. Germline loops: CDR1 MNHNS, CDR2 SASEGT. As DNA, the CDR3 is TGTGCCAGCAGTGAACAGCGGACAGGGGTTGGCTACACCTTC. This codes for CASSEQRTGVGYTF.

CDR3 DNA sequence: TGCGCCAGCAGCCCTGGGGGCCAGAACTACAATGAGCAGTTCTTC. Protein: CASSPGGQNYNEQFF. The J gene is TRBJ2-1, the V gene TRBV5-1, with a tentative D call TRBD1 (6 bases). The germline V and J ends were trimmed by 4 bases and 3 bases, with 14 bases remaining between them. This CDR3 contains 15 residues. The germline gives CDR1 SGHRS, CDR2 YFSETQ.

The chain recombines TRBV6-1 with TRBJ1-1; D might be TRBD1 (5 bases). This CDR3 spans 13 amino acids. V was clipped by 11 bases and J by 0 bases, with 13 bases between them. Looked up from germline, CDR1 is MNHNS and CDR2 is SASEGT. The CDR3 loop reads CAGVGTVNTEAFF. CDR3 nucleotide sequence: TGTGCCGGCGTGGGGACTGTGAACACTGAAGCTTTCTTT.

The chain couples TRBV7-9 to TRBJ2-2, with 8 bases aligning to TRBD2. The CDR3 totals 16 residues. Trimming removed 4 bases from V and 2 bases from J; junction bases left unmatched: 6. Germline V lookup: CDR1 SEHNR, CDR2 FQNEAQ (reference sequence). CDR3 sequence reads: CASSSGLAGNTGELFF. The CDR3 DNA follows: TGTGCCAGCAGCTCTGGGCTAGCGGGTAACACCGGGGAGCTGTTTTTT.

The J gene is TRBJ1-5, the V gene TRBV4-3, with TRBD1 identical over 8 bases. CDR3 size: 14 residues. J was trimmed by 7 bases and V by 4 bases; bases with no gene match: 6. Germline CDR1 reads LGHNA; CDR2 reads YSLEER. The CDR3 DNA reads TGCGCCAGCAGCCGAGGACAGGGCGGACAGCCCCAGCATTTT. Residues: CASSRGQGGQPQHF.

CDR3 sequence (DNA): TGCGCCAGCAGTGGCGGACTAGTAGGCAAAAACATTCAGTACTTC. It translates to CASSGGLVGKNIQYF. The chain recombines TRBV10-1 with TRBJ2-4; TRBD2 agrees at 7 bases. Looked up from germline, CDR1 is WNHNN and CDR2 is SYGVQD (reference sequence). The CDR3 has 15 amino acids. The trim removed 4 bases at V and 3 bases at J, leaving 6 bases unmatched.

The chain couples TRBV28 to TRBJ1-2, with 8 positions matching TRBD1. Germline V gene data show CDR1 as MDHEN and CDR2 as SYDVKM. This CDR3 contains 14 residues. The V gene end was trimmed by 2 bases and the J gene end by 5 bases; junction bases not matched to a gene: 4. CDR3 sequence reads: CASSLLQGAYGYTF. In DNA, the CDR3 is TGTGCCAGCAGTTTACTGCAGGGGGCATATGGCTACACCTTC.

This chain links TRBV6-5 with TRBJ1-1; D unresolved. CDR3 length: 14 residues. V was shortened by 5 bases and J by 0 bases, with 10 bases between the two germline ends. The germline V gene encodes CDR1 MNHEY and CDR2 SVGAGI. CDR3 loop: CASSPNRMNTEAFF. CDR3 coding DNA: TGTGCCAGCAGTCCAAACAGAATGAACACTGAAGCTTTCTTT.

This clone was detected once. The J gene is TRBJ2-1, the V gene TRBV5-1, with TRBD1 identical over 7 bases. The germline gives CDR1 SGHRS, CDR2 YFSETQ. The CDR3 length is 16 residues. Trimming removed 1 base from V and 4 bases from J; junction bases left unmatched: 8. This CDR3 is CASSLYPRTGYNEQFF. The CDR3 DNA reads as TGCGCCAGCAGCTTGTACCCCCGGACAGGATACAATGAGCAGTTCTTC.

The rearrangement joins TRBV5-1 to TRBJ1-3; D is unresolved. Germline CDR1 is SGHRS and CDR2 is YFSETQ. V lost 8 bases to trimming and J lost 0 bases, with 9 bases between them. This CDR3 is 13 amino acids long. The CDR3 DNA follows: TGCGCCAGTCGCCCGAGCTCTGGAAACACCATATATTTT. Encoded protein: CASRPSSGNTIYF.

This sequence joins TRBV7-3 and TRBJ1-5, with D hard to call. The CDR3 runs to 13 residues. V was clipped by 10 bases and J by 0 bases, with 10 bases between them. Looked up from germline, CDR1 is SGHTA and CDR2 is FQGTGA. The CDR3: CAISGLSNQPQHF. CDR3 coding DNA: TGTGCCATATCAGGACTTAGCAATCAGCCCCAGCATTTT.

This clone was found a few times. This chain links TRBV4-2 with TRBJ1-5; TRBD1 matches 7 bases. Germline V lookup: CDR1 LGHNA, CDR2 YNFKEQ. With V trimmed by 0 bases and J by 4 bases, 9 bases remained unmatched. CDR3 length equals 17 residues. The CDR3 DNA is TGTGCCAGCAGCCAAGATGGCCCCGGGACAGTTAATCAGCCCCAGCATTTT. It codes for CASSQDGPGTVNQPQHF.

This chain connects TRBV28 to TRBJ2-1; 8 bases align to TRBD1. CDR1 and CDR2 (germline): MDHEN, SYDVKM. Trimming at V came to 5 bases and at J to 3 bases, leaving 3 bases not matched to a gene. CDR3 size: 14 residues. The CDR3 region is CASSLDRVYNEQFF. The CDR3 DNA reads TGTGCCAGCAGTCTGGACAGGGTCTACAATGAGCAGTTCTTC.